This T cell receptor (beta chain) stems from a study of Ad26.COV2.S vaccination and SARS-CoV-2 variants. TCRdb's copy holds only in-frame clones and misses some; the assay was immunoSEQ multiplex PCR. The table includes about 350,000 clones, roughly 90% detected once. This clone occurred once. The antigen is not known. Notes on the study in general: TCR breadth and depth analyses may have underestimated total T cell responses. For non-spike TCRs, breadth in vaccine recipients resembled that in placebo recipients.

With 7 bases removed from V and 8 bases from J, the gap between germline ends came to 14 bases. The germline gives CDR1 MDHEN, CDR2 SYDVKM. This CDR3 has 13 residues. Indicated treatment: around 19 received Ad26.COV2.S at low or high dose, single or two shots; several received placebo; per-sample allocation not given. Samples came from day 63 after the first vaccine or placebo injection. The chain employs TRBV28 and TRBJ1-4; D remains unclear. The receptor comes from a person between 18 and 60 years old who received the Ad26.COV2.S COVID-19 vaccine or a placebo. The sample consisted of peripheral blood, taken in a trial of Ad26.COV2.S vaccine versus placebo. CDR3 sequence reads: CASTIRPREKLFF. For the CDR3, the DNA is TGTGCCAGCACCATAAGGCCCAGGGAAAAACTGTTTTTT.